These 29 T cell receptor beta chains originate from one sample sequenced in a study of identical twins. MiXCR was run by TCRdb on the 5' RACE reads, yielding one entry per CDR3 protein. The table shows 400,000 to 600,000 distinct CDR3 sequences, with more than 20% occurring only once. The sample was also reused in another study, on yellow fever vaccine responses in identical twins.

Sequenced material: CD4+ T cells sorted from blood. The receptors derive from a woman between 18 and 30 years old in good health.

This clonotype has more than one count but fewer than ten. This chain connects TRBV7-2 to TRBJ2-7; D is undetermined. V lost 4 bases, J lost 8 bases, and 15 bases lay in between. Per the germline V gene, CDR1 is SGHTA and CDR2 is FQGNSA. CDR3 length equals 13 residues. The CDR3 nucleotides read TGTGCCAGCAGCTACCCCGACCCGAACAAGCAGTACTTC. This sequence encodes CASSYPDPNKQYF.

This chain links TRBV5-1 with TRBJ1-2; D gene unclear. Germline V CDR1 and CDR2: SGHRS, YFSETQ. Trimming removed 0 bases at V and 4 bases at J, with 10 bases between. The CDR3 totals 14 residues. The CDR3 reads CASSLEEGTYGYTF. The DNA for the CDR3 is TGCGCCAGCAGCTTGGAAGAGGGTACCTATGGCTACACCTTC.

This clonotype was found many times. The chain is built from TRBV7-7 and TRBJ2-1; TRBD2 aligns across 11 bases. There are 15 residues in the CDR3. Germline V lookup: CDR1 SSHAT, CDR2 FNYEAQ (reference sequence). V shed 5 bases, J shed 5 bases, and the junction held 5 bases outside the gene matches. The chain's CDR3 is CASSRGLAGHNEQFF. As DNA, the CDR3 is TGTGCCAGCAGCCGAGGACTAGCGGGCCACAATGAGCAGTTCTTC.

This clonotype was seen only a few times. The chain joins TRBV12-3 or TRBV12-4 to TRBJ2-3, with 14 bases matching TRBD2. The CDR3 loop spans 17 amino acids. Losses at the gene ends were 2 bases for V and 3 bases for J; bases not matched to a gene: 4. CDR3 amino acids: CASSLSGLAGVTDTQYF. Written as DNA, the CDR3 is TGTGCCAGCAGTTTATCGGGACTAGCGGGAGTAACAGATACGCAGTATTTT.

CDR3 bases: TGTGCCAGCAGTTTATTGCGGTTTGAGCAGTTCTTC. Protein sequence: CASSLLRFEQFF. The chain combines TRBV28 with TRBJ2-1; D is undetermined. The CDR3 loop spans 12 amino acids. The V end was cut by 1 base, the J end by 9 bases, with 7 bases between. CDR1 and CDR2 from the germline V gene are MDHEN and SYDVKM.

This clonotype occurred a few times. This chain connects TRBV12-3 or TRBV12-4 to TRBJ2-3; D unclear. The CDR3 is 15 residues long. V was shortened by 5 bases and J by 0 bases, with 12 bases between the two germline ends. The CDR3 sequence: CASSPTVDSTDTQYF. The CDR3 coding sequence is TGTGCCAGCAGTCCGACCGTTGACAGCACAGATACGCAGTATTTT.

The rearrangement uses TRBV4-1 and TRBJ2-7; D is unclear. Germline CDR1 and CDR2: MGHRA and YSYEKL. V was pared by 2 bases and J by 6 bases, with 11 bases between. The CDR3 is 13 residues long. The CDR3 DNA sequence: TGCGCCAGCAGCCAATTTGACCCCTCCGAGCAGTACTTC. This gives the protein CASSQFDPSEQYF.

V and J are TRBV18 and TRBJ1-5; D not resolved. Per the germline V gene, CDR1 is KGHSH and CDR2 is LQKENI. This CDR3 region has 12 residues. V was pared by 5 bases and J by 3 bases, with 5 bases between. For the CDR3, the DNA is TGTGCCAGCTCATATGACAATCAGCCCCAGCATTTT. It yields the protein CASSYDNQPQHF.

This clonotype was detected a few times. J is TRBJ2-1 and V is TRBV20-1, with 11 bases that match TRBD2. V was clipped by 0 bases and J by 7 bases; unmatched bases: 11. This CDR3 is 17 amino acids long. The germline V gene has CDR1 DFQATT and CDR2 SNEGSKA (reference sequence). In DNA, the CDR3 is TGCAGTGCTAGAGATCCCCAACTAGCGGGAGTTAGGAATGAGCAGTTCTTC. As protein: CSARDPQLAGVRNEQFF.

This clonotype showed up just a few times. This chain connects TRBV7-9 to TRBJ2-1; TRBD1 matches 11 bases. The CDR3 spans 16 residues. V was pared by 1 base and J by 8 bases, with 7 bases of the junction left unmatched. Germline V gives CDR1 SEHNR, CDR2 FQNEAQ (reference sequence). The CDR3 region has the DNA TGTGCCAGCAGCTTAGGTATCGGACAGGGGGCAGATGAGCAGTTCTTC. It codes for CASSLGIGQGADEQFF.

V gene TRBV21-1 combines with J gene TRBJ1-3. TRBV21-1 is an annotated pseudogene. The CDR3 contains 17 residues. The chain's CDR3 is CASSTCSATDSGNTIYF. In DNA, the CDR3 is TGTGCCAGCAGCACCTGCTCCGCGACAGACTCTGGAAACACCATATATTTT.

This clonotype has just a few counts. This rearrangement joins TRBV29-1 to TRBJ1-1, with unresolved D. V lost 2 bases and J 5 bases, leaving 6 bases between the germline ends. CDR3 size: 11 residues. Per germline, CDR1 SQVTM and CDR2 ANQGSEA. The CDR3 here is CSVERATEAFF. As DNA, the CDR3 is TGCAGCGTTGAAAGGGCAACTGAAGCTTTCTTT.

For the CDR3, the DNA is TGTGCCAGCAGCTACACGTCGGGAAACACTGAAGCTTTCTTT. It codes for CASSYTSGNTEAFF. The genes are TRBV5-5 and TRBJ1-1; D ambiguous. The length of the CDR3 is 14 residues. Looked up from germline, CDR1 is SGHKS and CDR2 is YYEKEE (reference sequence). Trimming removed 3 bases at V and 2 bases at J, with 11 bases between.

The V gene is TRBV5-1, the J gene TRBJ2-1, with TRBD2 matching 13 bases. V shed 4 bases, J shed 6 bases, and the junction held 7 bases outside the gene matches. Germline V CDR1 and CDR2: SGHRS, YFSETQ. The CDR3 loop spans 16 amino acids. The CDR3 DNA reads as TGCGCCAGCAGCGGTGCACTAGCGGGAGGGTCCAATGAGCAGTTCTTC. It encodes CASSGALAGGSNEQFF.

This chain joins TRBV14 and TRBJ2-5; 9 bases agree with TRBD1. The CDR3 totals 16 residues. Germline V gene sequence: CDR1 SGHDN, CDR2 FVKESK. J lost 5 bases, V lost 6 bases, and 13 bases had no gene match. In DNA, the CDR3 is TGTGCCAGCAGTAAACGCGGGACAGGGATCCGTGAGACCCAGTACTTC. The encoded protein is CASSKRGTGIRETQYF.

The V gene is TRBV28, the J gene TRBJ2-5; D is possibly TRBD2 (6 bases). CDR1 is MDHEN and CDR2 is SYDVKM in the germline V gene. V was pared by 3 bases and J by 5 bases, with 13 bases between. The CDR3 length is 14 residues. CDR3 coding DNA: TGTGCCAGCAGTTTCCCGGGAGCGGGTGAGACCCAGTACTTC. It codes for CASSFPGAGETQYF.

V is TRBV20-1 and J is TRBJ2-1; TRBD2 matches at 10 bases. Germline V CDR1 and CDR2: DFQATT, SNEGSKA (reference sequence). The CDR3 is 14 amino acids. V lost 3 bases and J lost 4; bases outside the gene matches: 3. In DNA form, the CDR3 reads TGCAGTGCTAGGGGGGGACTAGCGTACAATGAGCAGTTCTTC. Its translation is CSARGGLAYNEQFF.

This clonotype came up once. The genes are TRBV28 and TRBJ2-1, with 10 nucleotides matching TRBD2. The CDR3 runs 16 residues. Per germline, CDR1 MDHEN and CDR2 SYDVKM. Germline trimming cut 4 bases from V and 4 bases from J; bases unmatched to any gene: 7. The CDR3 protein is CASSWGSGGAYNEQFF. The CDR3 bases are TGTGCCAGCAGTTGGGGGAGCGGGGGGGCATACAATGAGCAGTTCTTC.

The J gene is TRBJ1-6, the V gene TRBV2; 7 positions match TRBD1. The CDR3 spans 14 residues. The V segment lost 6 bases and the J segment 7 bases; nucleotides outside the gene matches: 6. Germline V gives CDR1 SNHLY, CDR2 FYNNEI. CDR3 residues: CASSGDSRNSPLHF. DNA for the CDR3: TGTGCCAGCAGCGGGGACAGCCGAAATTCACCCCTCCACTTT.

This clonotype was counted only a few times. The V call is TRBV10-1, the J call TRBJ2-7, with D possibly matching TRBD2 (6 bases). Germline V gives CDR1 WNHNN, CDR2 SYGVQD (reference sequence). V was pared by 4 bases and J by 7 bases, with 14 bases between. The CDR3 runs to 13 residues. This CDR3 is CASSALRAGEQYV. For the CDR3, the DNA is TGCGCCAGCAGTGCCCTCCGCGCGGGGGAGCAGTACGTC.

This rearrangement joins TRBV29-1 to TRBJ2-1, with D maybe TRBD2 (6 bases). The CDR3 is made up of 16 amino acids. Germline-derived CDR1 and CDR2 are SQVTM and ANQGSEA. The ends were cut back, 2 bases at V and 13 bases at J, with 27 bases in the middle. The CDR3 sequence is CSVETLREPLLFGQFF. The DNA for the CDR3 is TGCAGCGTTGAAACCTTGCGGGAACCCCTCCTTTTTGGTCAGTTCTTC.

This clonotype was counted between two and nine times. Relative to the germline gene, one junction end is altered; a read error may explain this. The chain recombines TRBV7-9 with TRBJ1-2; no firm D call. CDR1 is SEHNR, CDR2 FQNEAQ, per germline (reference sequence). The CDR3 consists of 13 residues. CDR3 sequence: CASSPDLNDGYTF. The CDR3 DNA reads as TGTGCCAGCAGCCCCGACCTTAACGATGGCTACACCTTC.

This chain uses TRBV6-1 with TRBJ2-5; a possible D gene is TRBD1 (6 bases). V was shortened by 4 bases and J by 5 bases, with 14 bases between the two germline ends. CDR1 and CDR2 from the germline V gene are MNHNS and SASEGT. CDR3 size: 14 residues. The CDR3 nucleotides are TGTGCCAGCAGTGGGGGGCCGACACAGGAGACCCAGTACTTC. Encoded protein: CASSGGPTQETQYF.

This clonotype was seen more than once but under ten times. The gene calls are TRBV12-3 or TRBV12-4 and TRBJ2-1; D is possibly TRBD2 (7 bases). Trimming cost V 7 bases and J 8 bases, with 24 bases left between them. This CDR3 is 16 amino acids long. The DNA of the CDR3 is TGTGCCAGCACAAAGGGGGGGCAGGGGAATTCGCATGAGCAGTTCTTC. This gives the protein CASTKGGQGNSHEQFF.

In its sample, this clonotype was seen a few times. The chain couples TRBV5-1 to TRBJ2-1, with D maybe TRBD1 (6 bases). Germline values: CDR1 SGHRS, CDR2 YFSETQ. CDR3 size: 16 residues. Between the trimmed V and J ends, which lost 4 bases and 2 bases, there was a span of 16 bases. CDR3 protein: CASSALGTTAYNEQFF. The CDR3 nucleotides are TGCGCCAGCAGCGCACTCGGGACAACTGCCTACAATGAGCAGTTCTTC. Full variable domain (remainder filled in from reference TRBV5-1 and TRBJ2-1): KAGVTQTPRYLIKTRGQQVTLSCSPISGHRSVSWYQQTPGQGLQFLFEYFSETQRNKGNFPGRFSGRQFSNSRSEMNVSTLELGDSALYLCASSALGTTAYNEQFFGPGTRLTVL.

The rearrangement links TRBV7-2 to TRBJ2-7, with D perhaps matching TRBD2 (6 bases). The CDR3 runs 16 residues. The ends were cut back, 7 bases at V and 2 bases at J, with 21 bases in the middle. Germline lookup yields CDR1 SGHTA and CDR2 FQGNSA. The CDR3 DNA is TGTGCCAGCACCAACTATGGAGGGGCCCAACCCTACGAGCAGTACTTC. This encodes CASTNYGGAQPYEQYF. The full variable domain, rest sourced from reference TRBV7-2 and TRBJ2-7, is GAGVSQSPSNKVTEKGKDVELRCDPISGHTALYWYRQSLGQGLEFLIYFQGNSAPDKSGLPSDRFSAERTGGSVSTLTIQRTQQEDSAVYLCASTNYGGAQPYEQYFGPGTRLTVT.

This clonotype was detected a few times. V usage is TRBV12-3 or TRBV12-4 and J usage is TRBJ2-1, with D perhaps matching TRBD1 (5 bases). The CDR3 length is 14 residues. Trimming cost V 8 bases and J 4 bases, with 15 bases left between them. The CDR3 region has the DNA TGTGCCAGCGGGGCCACGGAAAAATACAATGAGCAGTTCTTC. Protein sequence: CASGATEKYNEQFF.

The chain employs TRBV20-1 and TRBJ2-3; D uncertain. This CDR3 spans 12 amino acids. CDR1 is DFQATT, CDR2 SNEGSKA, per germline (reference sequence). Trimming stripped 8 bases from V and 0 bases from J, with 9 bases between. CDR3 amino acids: CSTIRSTDTQYF. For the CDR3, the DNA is TGCAGTACGATACGTAGCACAGATACGCAGTATTTT.

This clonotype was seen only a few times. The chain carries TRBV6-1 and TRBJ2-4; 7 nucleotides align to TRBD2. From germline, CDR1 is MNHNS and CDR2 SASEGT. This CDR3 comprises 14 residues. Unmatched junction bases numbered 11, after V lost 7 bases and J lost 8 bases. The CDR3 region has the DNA TGTGCCAGCAAGAACTCCGGGGGGATCCACATTCAGTACTTC. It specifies CASKNSGGIHIQYF.